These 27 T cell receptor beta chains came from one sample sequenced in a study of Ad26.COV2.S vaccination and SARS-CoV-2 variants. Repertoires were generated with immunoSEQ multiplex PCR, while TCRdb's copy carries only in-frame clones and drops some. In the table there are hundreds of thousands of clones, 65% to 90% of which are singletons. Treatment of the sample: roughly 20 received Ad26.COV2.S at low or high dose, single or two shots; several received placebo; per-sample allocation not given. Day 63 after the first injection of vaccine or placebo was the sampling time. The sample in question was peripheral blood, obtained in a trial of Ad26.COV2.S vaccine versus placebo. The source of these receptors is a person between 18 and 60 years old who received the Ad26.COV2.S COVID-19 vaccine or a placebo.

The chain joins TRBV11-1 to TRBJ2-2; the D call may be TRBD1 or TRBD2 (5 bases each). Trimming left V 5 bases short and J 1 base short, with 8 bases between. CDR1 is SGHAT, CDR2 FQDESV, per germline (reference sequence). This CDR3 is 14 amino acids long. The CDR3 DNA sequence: TGTGCCAGCAGCGGAGGACAGAACACCGGGGAGCTGTTTTTT. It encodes CASSGGQNTGELFF.

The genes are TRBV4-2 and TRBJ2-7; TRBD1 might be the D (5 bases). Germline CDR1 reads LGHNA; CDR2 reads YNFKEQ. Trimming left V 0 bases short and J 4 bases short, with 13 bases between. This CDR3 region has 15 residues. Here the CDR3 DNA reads TGTGCCAGCAGCCAAGAATCCAGGGCCTCTTACGAGCAGTACTTC. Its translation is CASSQESRASYEQYF.

CDR3 DNA: TGTGCCAGCAGTTACGATGCGGGAGCGGGAGATACGCAGTATTTT. Its protein product is CASSYDAGAGDTQYF. The gene calls are TRBV6-2 or TRBV6-3 and TRBJ2-3; the match to TRBD2 covers 7 bases. V gave up 2 bases and J gave up 5 bases; unmatched junction bases: 7. The CDR3 has 15 residues. Germline V gene lookup returns CDR1 MNHEY and CDR2 SVGEGT.

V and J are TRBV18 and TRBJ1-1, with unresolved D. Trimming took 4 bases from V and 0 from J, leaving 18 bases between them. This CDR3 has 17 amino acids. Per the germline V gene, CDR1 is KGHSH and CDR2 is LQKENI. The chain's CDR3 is CASSHNPPRVLNTEAFF. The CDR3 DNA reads TGTGCCAGCTCACACAACCCCCCCCGAGTTCTGAACACTGAAGCTTTCTTT.

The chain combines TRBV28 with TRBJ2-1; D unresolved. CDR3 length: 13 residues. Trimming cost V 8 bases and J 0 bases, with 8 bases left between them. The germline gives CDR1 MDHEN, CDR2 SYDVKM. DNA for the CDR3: TGTGCCAGCGGTCGGACCTCCTACAATGAGCAGTTCTTC. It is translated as CASGRTSYNEQFF.

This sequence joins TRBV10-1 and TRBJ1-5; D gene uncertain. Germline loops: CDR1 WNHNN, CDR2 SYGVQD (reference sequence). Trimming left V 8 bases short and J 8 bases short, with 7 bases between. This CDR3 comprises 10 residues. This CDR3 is CASPLEPQHF. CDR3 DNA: TGCGCCAGCCCTCTTGAGCCCCAGCATTTT.

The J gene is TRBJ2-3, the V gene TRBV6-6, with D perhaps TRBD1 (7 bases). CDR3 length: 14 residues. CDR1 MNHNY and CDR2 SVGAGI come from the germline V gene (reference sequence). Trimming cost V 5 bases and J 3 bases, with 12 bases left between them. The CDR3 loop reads CASSPRDRTDTQYF. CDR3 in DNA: TGTGCCAGCAGTCCGCGGGACAGAACAGATACGCAGTATTTT.

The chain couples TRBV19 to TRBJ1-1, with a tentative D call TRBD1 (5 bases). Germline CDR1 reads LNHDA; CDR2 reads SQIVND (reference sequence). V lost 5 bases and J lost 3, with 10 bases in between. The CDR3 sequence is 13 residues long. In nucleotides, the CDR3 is TGTGCCAGTAGTTCAGGGAAGTACACTGAAGCTTTCTTT. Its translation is CASSSGKYTEAFF.

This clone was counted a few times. CDR3: CASSPGQSRQYF. CDR3 DNA sequence: TGTGCCAGCAGCCCCGGACAGTCCCGGCAGTACTTC. This chain connects TRBV7-8 to TRBJ2-7; TRBD1 is a possible D gene (6 bases). Germline CDR1 SGHVS, CDR2 FQNEAQ. Trimming removed 5 bases at V and 9 bases at J, with 14 bases between. The CDR3 runs to 12 residues.

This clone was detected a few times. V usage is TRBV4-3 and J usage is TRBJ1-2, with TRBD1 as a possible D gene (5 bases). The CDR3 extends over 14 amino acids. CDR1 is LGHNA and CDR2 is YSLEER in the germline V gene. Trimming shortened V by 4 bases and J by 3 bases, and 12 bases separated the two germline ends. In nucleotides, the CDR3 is TGCGCCAGCAGCCCTGGGCAGGGCCACTATGGCTACACCTTC. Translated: CASSPGQGHYGYTF.

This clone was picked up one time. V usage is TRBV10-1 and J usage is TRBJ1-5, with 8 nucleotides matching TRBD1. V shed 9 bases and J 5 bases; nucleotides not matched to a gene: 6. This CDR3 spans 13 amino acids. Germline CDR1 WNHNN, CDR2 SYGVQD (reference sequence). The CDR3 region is CASKTGADQPQHF. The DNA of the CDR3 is TGCGCCAGTAAGACAGGGGCCGATCAGCCCCAGCATTTT.

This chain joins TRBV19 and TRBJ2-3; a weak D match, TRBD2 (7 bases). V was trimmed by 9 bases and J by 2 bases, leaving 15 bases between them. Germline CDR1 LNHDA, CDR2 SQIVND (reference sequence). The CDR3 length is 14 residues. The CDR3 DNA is TGTGCCAGCCAGCGGGGACAACTCACAGATACGCAGTATTTT. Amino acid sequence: CASQRGQLTDTQYF.

CDR3 DNA: TGCGCCAGCAGCCCCCTCAAAGGAACTAATGAAAAACTGTTTTTT. This translates into CASSPLKGTNEKLFF. V gene TRBV4-1 combines with J gene TRBJ1-4; D gene unclear. The V end lost 4 bases, the J end lost 1 base, and 10 bases lay between the germline ends. The germline V gene encodes CDR1 MGHRA and CDR2 YSYEKL. The CDR3 totals 15 residues.

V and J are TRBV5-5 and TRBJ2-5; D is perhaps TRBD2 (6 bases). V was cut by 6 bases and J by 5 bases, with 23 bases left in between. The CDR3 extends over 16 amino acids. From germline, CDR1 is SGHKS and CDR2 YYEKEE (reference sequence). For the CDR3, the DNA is TGTGCCAGCACAATACGGGAGCGGGCTAGCACCGAGACCCAGTACTTC. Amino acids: CASTIRERASTETQYF.

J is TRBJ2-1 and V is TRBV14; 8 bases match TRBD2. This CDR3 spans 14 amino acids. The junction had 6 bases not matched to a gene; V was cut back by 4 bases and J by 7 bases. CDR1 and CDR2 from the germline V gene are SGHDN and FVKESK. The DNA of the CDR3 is TGTGCCAGCAGCCTTAGCGGGACAAAAAATGAGCAGTTCTTC. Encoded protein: CASSLSGTKNEQFF. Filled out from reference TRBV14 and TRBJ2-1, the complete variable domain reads EAGVTQFPSHSVIEKGQTVTLRCDPISGHDNLYWYRRVMGKEIKFLLHFVKESKQDESGMPNNRFLAERTGGTYSTLKVQPAELEDSGVYFCASSLSGTKNEQFFGPGTRLTVL.

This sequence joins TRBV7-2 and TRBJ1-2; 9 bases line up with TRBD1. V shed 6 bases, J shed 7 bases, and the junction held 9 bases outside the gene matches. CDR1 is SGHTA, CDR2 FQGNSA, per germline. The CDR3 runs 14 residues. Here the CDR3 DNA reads TGTGCCAGCAGTTTACAGGGGGCGCCCCGTGGCTACACCTTC. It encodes CASSLQGAPRGYTF. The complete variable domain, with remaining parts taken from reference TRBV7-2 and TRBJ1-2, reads GAGVSQSPSNKVTEKGKDVELRCDPISGHTALYWYRQSLGQGLEFLIYFQGNSAPDKSGLPSDRFSAERTGGSVSTLTIQRTQQEDSAVYLCASSLQGAPRGYTFGSGTRLTVV.

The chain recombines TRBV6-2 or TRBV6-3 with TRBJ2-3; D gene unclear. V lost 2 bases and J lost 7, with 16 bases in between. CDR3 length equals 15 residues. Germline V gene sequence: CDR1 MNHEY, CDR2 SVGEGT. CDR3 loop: CASSYAGVRRNTQYF. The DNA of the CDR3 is TGTGCCAGCAGTTACGCCGGCGTCCGACGAAATACGCAGTATTTT.

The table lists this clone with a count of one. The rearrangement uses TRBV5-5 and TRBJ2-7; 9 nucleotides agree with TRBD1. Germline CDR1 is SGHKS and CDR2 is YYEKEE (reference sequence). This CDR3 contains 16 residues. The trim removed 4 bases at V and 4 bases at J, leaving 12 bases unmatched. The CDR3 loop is CASSPLFGQGYYEQYF. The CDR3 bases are TGTGCCAGCAGCCCTCTTTTTGGACAGGGGTATTACGAGCAGTACTTC.

In nucleotides, the CDR3 is TGTGCCAGCAGCCAAGCTCCTCGGGACAGGATAATCCAAGAGACCCAGTACTTC. Amino acid sequence: CASSQAPRDRIIQETQYF. J is TRBJ2-5 and V is TRBV14; TRBD1 aligns across 8 bases. Germline CDR1 and CDR2: SGHDN and FVKESK. The CDR3 has 18 residues. Losses at the gene ends were 1 base for V and 1 base for J; bases not matched to a gene: 11.

As DNA, the CDR3 is TGTGCCAGCAGCTTAGCACAGGGAGTCACTGAAGCTTTCTTT. It translates to CASSLAQGVTEAFF. The chain recombines TRBV7-9 with TRBJ1-1, with D perhaps matching TRBD1 (6 bases). V dropped 0 bases and J dropped 4 bases, with 9 bases sitting between them. CDR1 is SEHNR and CDR2 is FQNEAQ in the germline V gene (reference sequence). This CDR3 region has 14 residues.

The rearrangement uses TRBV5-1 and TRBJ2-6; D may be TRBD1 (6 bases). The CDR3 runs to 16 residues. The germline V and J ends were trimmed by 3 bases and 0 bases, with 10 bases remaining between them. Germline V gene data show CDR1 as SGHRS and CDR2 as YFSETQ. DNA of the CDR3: TGCGCCAGCAGCTCAACAGGGTTCTCTGGGGCCAACGTCCTGACTTTC. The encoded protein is CASSSTGFSGANVLTF.

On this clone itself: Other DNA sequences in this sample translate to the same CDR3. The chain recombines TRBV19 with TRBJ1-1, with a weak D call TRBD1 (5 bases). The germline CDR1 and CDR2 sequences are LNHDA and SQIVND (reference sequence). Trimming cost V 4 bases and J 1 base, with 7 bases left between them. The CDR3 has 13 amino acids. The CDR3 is CASSTQENTEAFF. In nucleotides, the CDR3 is TGTGCCAGTAGTACACAGGAGAACACTGAAGCTTTCTTT.

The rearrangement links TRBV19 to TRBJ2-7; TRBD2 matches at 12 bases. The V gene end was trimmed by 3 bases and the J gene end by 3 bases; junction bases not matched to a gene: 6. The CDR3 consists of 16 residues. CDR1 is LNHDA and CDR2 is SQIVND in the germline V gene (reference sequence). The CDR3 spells CASSIGTSGPSYEQYF. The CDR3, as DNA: TGTGCCAGTAGTATTGGGACTAGCGGGCCAAGCTACGAGCAGTACTTC.

The CDR3 reads CASSEGQGGGAFF. For the CDR3, the DNA is TGTGCCAGCAGTGAAGGACAGGGGGGAGGGGCTTTCTTT. The chain employs TRBV2 and TRBJ1-1; 9 bases align to TRBD1. This CDR3 is built from 13 residues. V lost 1 base, J lost 11 bases, and 5 bases stayed unmatched. Germline V CDR1 and CDR2: SNHLY, FYNNEI. Full variable domain (remainder filled in from reference TRBV2 and TRBJ1-1): EPEVTQTPSHQVTQMGQEVILRCVPISNHLYFYWYRQILGQKVEFLVSFYNNEISEKSEIFDDQFSVERPDGSNFTLKIRSTKLEDSAMYFCASSEGQGGGAFFGQGTRLTVV.

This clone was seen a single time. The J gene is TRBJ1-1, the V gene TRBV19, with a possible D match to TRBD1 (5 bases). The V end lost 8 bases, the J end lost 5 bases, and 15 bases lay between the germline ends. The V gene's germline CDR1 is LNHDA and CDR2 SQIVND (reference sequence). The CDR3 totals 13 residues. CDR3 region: CASGREKGTEAFF. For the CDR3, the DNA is TGTGCCAGTGGCAGGGAAAAAGGGACTGAAGCTTTCTTT. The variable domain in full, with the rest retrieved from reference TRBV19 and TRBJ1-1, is DGGITQSPKYLFRKEGQNVTLSCEQNLNHDAMYWYRQDPGQGLRLIYYSQIVNDFQKGDIAEGYSVSREKKESFPLTVTSAQKNPTAFYLCASGREKGTEAFFGQGTRLTVV.

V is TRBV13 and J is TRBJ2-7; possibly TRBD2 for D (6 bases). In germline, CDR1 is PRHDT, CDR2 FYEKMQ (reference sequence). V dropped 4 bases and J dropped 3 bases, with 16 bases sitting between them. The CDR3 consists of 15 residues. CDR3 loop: CASSSRGGGVYEQYF. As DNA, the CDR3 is TGTGCCAGCAGCTCCCGGGGCGGCGGGGTCTACGAGCAGTACTTC.

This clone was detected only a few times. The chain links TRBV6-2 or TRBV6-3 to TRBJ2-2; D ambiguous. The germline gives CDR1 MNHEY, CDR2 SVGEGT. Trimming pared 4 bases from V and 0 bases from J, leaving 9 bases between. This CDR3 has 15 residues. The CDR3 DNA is TGTGCCAGCAGTTTCCACTACGCGAACACCGGGGAGCTGTTTTTT. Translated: CASSFHYANTGELFF.